These T cell receptor beta chains were read from a single sample in a study of cytomegalovirus exposure and HLA in healthy donors. TCRdb keeps only in-frame clones here, not all; method: immunoSEQ multiplex PCR. Among 70,000 to 90,000 clones listed, 65% to 75% were seen once. Source material: PBMCs. The receptors shown here come from a man in his 60s in good health and CMV-seronegative. CDR3s include the opening cysteine and the closing phenylalanine or tryptophan. Each record gives: J gene, clone size, D gene, V gene, CDR3 protein, CDR3 DNA. D genes are given only for firm matches. Clone size is shown for a subset of rows, as once, few, many or a class of expanded clone.

J: TRBJ2-7; size: .; D: TRBD2; V: TRBV13; CDR3: CASSPRTSGGPFVREQYF; DNA: TGTGCCAGCAGCCCTCGGACTAGCGGGGGGCCATTCGTTCGGGAGCAGTACTTC
J: TRBJ2-2; size: .; D: .; V: TRBV30; CDR3: CAWSEGPNTGELFF; DNA: TGTGCCTGGAGCGAGGGTCCGAACACCGGGGAGCTGTTTTTT
J: TRBJ2-7; size: .; D: .; V: TRBV14; CDR3: CASSLDFREQYF; DNA: TGTGCCAGCAGCCTTGATTTCCGGGAGCAGTACTTC
J: TRBJ1-6; size: .; D: .; V: TRBV6-5; CDR3: CASSYSRVLAPLHF; DNA: TGTGCCAGCAGTTACTCGAGGGTTTTGGCGCCCCTCCACTTT
J: TRBJ1-3; size: once; D: .; V: TRBV19; CDR3: CASSMPGGATGNTIYF; DNA: TGTGCCAGTAGTATGCCCGGTGGGGCGACTGGAAACACCATATATTTT
J: TRBJ2-3; size: .; D: TRBD2; V: TRBV6-1; CDR3: CASSEARPGTTSRTYTDTQYF; DNA: TGTGCCAGCAGTGAAGCCAGGCCCGGGACGACTAGCAGGACGTACACAGATACGCAGTATTTT
J: TRBJ2-7; size: .; D: TRBD2; V: TRBV30; CDR3: CAWSGGRMTSHF; DNA: TGTGCCTGGAGTGGTGGCCGTATGACTAGCCACTTC
J: TRBJ2-7; size: .; D: TRBD1; V: TRBV7-8; CDR3: CASRLTGTGTYEQYF; DNA: TGTGCCAGCAGGTTGACCGGGACAGGAACCTACGAGCAGTACTTC
J: TRBJ1-2; size: .; D: .; V: TRBV13; CDR3: CASSLLGEGHRNYGYTF; DNA: TGTGCCAGCAGCCTACTAGGAGAGGGACACCGTAACTATGGCTACACCTTC
J: TRBJ2-7; size: .; D: .; V: TRBV11-2; CDR3: CASSLVGPTDQYF; DNA: TGTGCCAGCAGCTTAGTTGGGCCGACAGATCAGTACTTC
J: TRBJ1-2; size: once; D: .; V: TRBV6-4; CDR3: CASSDQGTHGGGYTF; DNA: TGTGCCAGCAGTGATCAAGGGACCCACGGAGGGGGCTACACCTTC
J: TRBJ2-5; size: few; D: TRBD1; V: TRBV14; CDR3: CASSQASGRGRRETQYF; DNA: TGTGCCAGCAGCCAAGCTTCGGGCAGGGGGCGCCGGGAGACCCAGTACTTC
J: TRBJ2-6; size: .; D: TRBD1; V: TRBV19; CDR3: CASSTTGAANVLTF; DNA: TGTGCCAGTAGTACGACAGGGGCGGCCAACGTCCTGACTTTC